This record concerns one T cell receptor beta chain sequence. Its antigen is currently unknown. Its ends do not fully match the called genes, so a read error is possible. These data come from a study of cytomegalovirus exposure and HLA in healthy donors. The wider study: Out of 398 genotyped donors, approximately 84% belonged to the Caucasian-associated ancestry cluster.

The study's findings and limits: After further analysis at a later stage, 15,000 to 20,000 TCR beta sequences were associated with HLA alleles at 0.05 false discovery rate. Reportedly, HLA-A and HLA-B alleles of most subjects were accurately predicted from TCR beta. The productive fraction for most TCR beta V segments was about 87% or about 30% in an earlier analysis.

PCR employed 60 Vbeta and 13 Jbeta primers. The assay was immunoSEQ multiplex PCR, and TCRdb's table has in-frame clones only and misses some. This table holds roughly 200,000 clones, almost 70% found once. There are 12 residues in the CDR3. Germline assignment: CDR1 SEHNR and CDR2 FQNEAQ (reference sequence). The chain employs TRBV7-9 and TRBJ2-7; D gene ambiguous. Sequenced sample: PBMCs. This TCR was recovered from a man aged 35 to 55 in good health and CMV-seropositive. CDR3 sequence: CSSSLGLYEQYF. DNA of the CDR3: TGTTCCAGCAGCTTGGGCCTCTACGAGCAGTACTTC.